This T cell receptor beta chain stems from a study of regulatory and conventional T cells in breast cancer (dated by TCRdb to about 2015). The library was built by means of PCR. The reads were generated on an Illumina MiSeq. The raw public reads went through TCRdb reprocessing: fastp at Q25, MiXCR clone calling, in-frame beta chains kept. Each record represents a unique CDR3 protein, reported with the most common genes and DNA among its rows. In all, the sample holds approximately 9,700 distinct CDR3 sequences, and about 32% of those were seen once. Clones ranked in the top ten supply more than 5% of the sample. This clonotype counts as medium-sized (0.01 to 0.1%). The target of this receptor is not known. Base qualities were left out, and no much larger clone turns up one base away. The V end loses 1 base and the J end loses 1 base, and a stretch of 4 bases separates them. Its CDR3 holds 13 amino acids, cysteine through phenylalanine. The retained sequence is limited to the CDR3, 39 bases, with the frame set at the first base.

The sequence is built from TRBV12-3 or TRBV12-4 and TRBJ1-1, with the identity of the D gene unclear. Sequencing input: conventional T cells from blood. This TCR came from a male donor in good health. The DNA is TGTGCCAGCAGTTTAGACGAGAACACTGAAGCTTTCTTT. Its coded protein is CASSLDENTEAFF.